A selection of T cell receptor beta chains follows, all from one sample in a study of a mutant IDH1 vaccine in newly diagnosed glioma. No antigen has been identified for these receptors. Profiled with immunoSEQ multiplex PCR; TCRdb holds only in-frame clones, not every one. The sample gives approximately 57,000 clones, approximately 79% of which show up once; roughly 3.3% is in the top ten. Source: PBMCs, taken from a glioma patient whose treatment included an IDH1 peptide vaccine. The receptors stem from a woman younger than 35 with glioma. Some clones in this sample may be carry-over from other donors' samples. Both conserved end residues are part of each CDR3. A D gene is named only where the DNA matches it firmly. Size tells how often a clone was seen (once, few, many) or the class of an expanded clone, and some rows leave it out.

d_gene: TRBD2; abundance: NA; v_gene: TRBV7-9; j_gene: TRBJ2-7; CDR3aa: CASSLGLAGGLYEQYF; CDR3nt: TGTGCCAGCAGCTTAGGTCTAGCGGGAGGCCTATACGAGCAGTACTTC
d_gene: TRBD1; abundance: NA; v_gene: TRBV6-5; j_gene: TRBJ1-2; CDR3aa: CASSYYSGGYGYTF; CDR3nt: TGTGCCAGCAGTTATTATTCAGGGGGTTATGGCTACACCTTC
d_gene: NA; abundance: NA; v_gene: TRBV7-8; j_gene: TRBJ2-3; CDR3aa: CASSLGGPQDTQYF; CDR3nt: TGTGCCAGCAGCTTAGGAGGACCACAAGATACGCAGTATTTT
d_gene: NA; abundance: NA; v_gene: TRBV4-1; j_gene: TRBJ1-1; CDR3aa: CASSQDAGEGRLMNTEAFF; CDR3nt: TGCGCCAGCAGCCAAGATGCGGGTGAGGGGAGACTAATGAACACTGAAGCTTTCTTT
d_gene: NA; abundance: few; v_gene: TRBV4-1; j_gene: TRBJ1-1; CDR3aa: CASSQVGRAAFF; CDR3nt: TGCGCCAGCAGCCAAGTTGGTCGGGCAGCTTTCTTT
d_gene: NA; abundance: once; v_gene: TRBV30; j_gene: TRBJ2-7; CDR3aa: CAWRPHSPVGEQYF; CDR3nt: TGTGCCTGGAGGCCCCACTCTCCTGTGGGGGAGCAGTACTTC
d_gene: NA; abundance: NA; v_gene: TRBV2; j_gene: TRBJ1-3; CDR3aa: CASTSDGNTIYF; CDR3nt: TGTGCCAGCACTTCTGACGGAAACACCATATATTTT
d_gene: TRBD2; abundance: once; v_gene: TRBV6-5; j_gene: TRBJ2-3; CDR3aa: CASSYGAAGGSDTQYF; CDR3nt: TGTGCCAGCAGTTATGGGGCAGCGGGGGGCTCAGATACGCAGTATTTT
d_gene: TRBD2; abundance: NA; v_gene: TRBV4-2; j_gene: TRBJ2-5; CDR3aa: CASSHEVFPGTSGGKTQYF; CDR3nt: TGTGCCAGCAGCCACGAGGTTTTCCCCGGGACTAGCGGAGGGAAGACCCAGTACTTC
d_gene: TRBD1; abundance: NA; v_gene: TRBV4-2; j_gene: TRBJ1-1; CDR3aa: CASSQDNRGNAEAFF; CDR3nt: TGTGCCAGCAGCCAAGATAACAGGGGGAACGCTGAAGCTTTCTTT
d_gene: TRBD1; abundance: NA; v_gene: TRBV6-5; j_gene: TRBJ1-2; CDR3aa: CASSSSTWTGHYGYTF; CDR3nt: TGTGCCAGCAGTTCCTCGACTTGGACAGGGCACTATGGCTACACCTTC
d_gene: NA; abundance: NA; v_gene: TRBV5-1; j_gene: TRBJ1-2; CDR3aa: CASSHAGAGESGYTF; CDR3nt: TGCGCCAGCAGCCACGCAGGCGCAGGGGAGAGCGGCTACACCTTC
d_gene: NA; abundance: NA; v_gene: TRBV6-5; j_gene: TRBJ2-3; CDR3aa: CASRRADTQYF; CDR3nt: TGTGCCAGCAGGAGGGCAGATACGCAGTATTTT
d_gene: TRBD1; abundance: NA; v_gene: TRBV18; j_gene: TRBJ2-7; CDR3aa: CASADRGPYEQYF; CDR3nt: TGTGCCAGCGCGGACAGGGGACCGTACGAGCAGTACTTC
d_gene: TRBD2; abundance: NA; v_gene: TRBV5-6; j_gene: TRBJ2-3; CDR3aa: CASSTLWASGAQGTQYF; CDR3nt: TGTGCCAGCAGCACACTATGGGCTAGCGGGGCCCAGGGGACGCAGTATTTT
d_gene: NA; abundance: NA; v_gene: TRBV2; j_gene: TRBJ1-1; CDR3aa: CASSERQGNTEAFF; CDR3nt: TGTGCCAGCAGTGAGAGGCAGGGTAACACTGAAGCTTTCTTT
d_gene: NA; abundance: NA; v_gene: TRBV18; j_gene: TRBJ1-5; CDR3aa: CASSPLPLPAYSNQPQHF; CDR3nt: TGTGCCAGCTCACCCCTTCCCCTCCCCGCTTATAGCAATCAGCCCCAGCATTTT
d_gene: TRBD2; abundance: NA; v_gene: TRBV14; j_gene: TRBJ2-7; CDR3aa: CASSQGLAGPYEQYF; CDR3nt: TGTGCCAGCAGCCAAGGGCTAGCGGGGCCTTACGAGCAGTACTTC
d_gene: NA; abundance: NA; v_gene: TRBV4-3; j_gene: TRBJ1-4; CDR3aa: CASSQDRTTNEKLFF; CDR3nt: TGCGCCAGCAGCCAAGATCGGACGACTAATGAGAAACTGTTTTTT
d_gene: NA; abundance: NA; v_gene: TRBV4-3; j_gene: TRBJ2-6; CDR3aa: CASSQDLGSGANVLTF; CDR3nt: TGCGCCAGCAGCCAAGATCTGGGCTCTGGGGCCAACGTCCTGACTTTC
d_gene: NA; abundance: NA; v_gene: TRBV2; j_gene: TRBJ2-3; CDR3aa: CASGPYTFTDTQYF; CDR3nt: TGTGCCAGCGGTCCTTACACATTTACAGATACGCAGTATTTT
d_gene: NA; abundance: once; v_gene: TRBV10-3; j_gene: TRBJ2-1; CDR3aa: CAIKPRQGLYDNEQFF; CDR3nt: TGTGCCATCAAACCTCGACAGGGACTCTACGACAATGAGCAGTTCTTC
d_gene: TRBD1; abundance: NA; v_gene: TRBV18; j_gene: TRBJ1-6; CDR3aa: CASSPDRGNSPLHF; CDR3nt: TGTGCCAGCTCACCTGACAGGGGAAATTCACCCCTCCACTTT
d_gene: TRBD1; abundance: NA; v_gene: TRBV28; j_gene: TRBJ1-1; CDR3aa: CASETGPMNTEAFF; CDR3nt: TGTGCCAGCGAGACAGGGCCCATGAACACTGAAGCTTTCTTT
d_gene: NA; abundance: medium-sized; v_gene: TRBV19; j_gene: TRBJ2-7; CDR3aa: CASSMARSYEQYF; CDR3nt: TGTGCCAGTAGTATGGCCAGATCCTACGAGCAGTACTTC
d_gene: NA; abundance: NA; v_gene: TRBV12-5; j_gene: TRBJ1-5; CDR3aa: CASGATRTIGNQPQHF; CDR3nt: TGTGCTAGTGGTGCGACCAGGACGATCGGCAATCAGCCCCAGCATTTT
d_gene: TRBD1; abundance: once; v_gene: TRBV5-6; j_gene: TRBJ1-2; CDR3aa: CASSLAGGADYGYTF; CDR3nt: TGTGCCAGCAGCTTGGCAGGGGGAGCTGACTATGGCTACACCTTC
d_gene: NA; abundance: NA; v_gene: TRBV30; j_gene: TRBJ2-7; CDR3aa: CAWEPGTGMREQYF; CDR3nt: TGTGCCTGGGAACCTGGGACGGGTATGAGGGAGCAGTACTTC
d_gene: NA; abundance: NA; v_gene: TRBV19; j_gene: TRBJ1-1; CDR3aa: CASIVGGRGNTEAFF; CDR3nt: TGTGCCAGTATTGTGGGGGGGCGCGGGAACACTGAAGCTTTCTTT
d_gene: NA; abundance: NA; v_gene: TRBV5-1; j_gene: TRBJ2-1; CDR3aa: CASSQGTHNEQFF; CDR3nt: TGCGCCAGCAGTCAAGGGACGCACAATGAGCAGTTCTTC
d_gene: NA; abundance: NA; v_gene: TRBV19; j_gene: TRBJ2-2; CDR3aa: CASPTPGGELFF; CDR3nt: TGTGCCAGTCCGACACCGGGCGGGGAGCTGTTTTTT
d_gene: NA; abundance: NA; v_gene: TRBV7-7; j_gene: TRBJ1-1; CDR3aa: CASSLRDGLKAFF; CDR3nt: TGTGCTAGCAGCCTCCGGGACGGACTAAAAGCTTTCTTT
d_gene: TRBD1; abundance: NA; v_gene: TRBV10-2; j_gene: TRBJ1-2; CDR3aa: CASSGTGGGYGYTF; CDR3nt: TGCGCCAGCAGTGGGACAGGGGGGGGCTATGGCTACACCTTC
d_gene: NA; abundance: NA; v_gene: TRBV11-2; j_gene: TRBJ1-1; CDR3aa: CASSPRGGLNTEAFF; CDR3nt: TGTGCCAGCAGCCCCCGAGGGGGGCTGAACACTGAAGCTTTCTTT
d_gene: TRBD1; abundance: NA; v_gene: TRBV6-4; j_gene: TRBJ1-1; CDR3aa: CASRRTGSMNTEAFF; CDR3nt: TGTGCCAGCAGACGGACAGGGTCCATGAACACTGAAGCTTTCTTT
d_gene: NA; abundance: NA; v_gene: TRBV5-4; j_gene: TRBJ1-1; CDR3aa: CASSLSVNTEAFF; CDR3nt: TGTGCCAGCAGCTTGAGTGTGAACACTGAAGCTTTCTTT
d_gene: NA; abundance: NA; v_gene: TRBV7-9; j_gene: TRBJ1-1; CDR3aa: CASSLARGVNTEAFF; CDR3nt: TGTGCCAGCAGCTTAGCGCGCGGGGTGAACACTGAAGCTTTCTTT
d_gene: NA; abundance: NA; v_gene: TRBV13; j_gene: TRBJ2-5; CDR3aa: CASSLGSQETQYF; CDR3nt: TGTGCCAGCAGCTTGGGCAGCCAAGAGACCCAGTACTTC
d_gene: NA; abundance: NA; v_gene: TRBV6-5; j_gene: TRBJ2-2; CDR3aa: CASSYTQGGNTGELFF; CDR3nt: TGTGCCAGCAGTTACACCCAGGGGGGAAACACCGGGGAGCTGTTTTTT
d_gene: NA; abundance: NA; v_gene: TRBV25-1; j_gene: TRBJ2-1; CDR3aa: CASSELADSYNEQFF; CDR3nt: TGTGCCAGCAGTGAATTGGCGGACTCCTACAATGAGCAGTTCTTC
d_gene: NA; abundance: NA; v_gene: TRBV5-4; j_gene: TRBJ1-2; CDR3aa: CASSFRGGGSGGYTF; CDR3nt: TGTGCCAGCAGCTTCCGGGGAGGGGGGTCCGGCGGCTACACCTTC
d_gene: TRBD1; abundance: NA; v_gene: TRBV11-3; j_gene: TRBJ2-3; CDR3aa: CASSLYRGVDTQYF; CDR3nt: TGTGCCAGCAGCTTGTACAGGGGGGTAGATACGCAGTATTTT
d_gene: TRBD1; abundance: few; v_gene: TRBV5-6; j_gene: TRBJ1-5; CDR3aa: CASSTGQGSNQPQHF; CDR3nt: TGTGCCAGCAGCACGGGACAGGGTAGCAATCAGCCCCAGCATTTT
d_gene: NA; abundance: NA; v_gene: TRBV5-1; j_gene: TRBJ2-5; CDR3aa: CASSPGRRGETQHF; CDR3nt: TGCGCCAGCAGCCCTGGGAGGAGGGGAGAGACCCAGCACTTC
d_gene: NA; abundance: once; v_gene: TRBV2; j_gene: TRBJ1-1; CDR3aa: CAGGDQDTEAFF; CDR3nt: TGTGCCGGCGGGGATCAGGACACTGAAGCTTTCTTT
d_gene: TRBD1; abundance: NA; v_gene: TRBV5-1; j_gene: TRBJ1-2; CDR3aa: CASRTGYRLEGFTF; CDR3nt: TGCGCCAGCCGGACAGGGTATCGGCTAGAGGGCTTCACCTTC
d_gene: NA; abundance: NA; v_gene: TRBV9; j_gene: TRBJ1-4; CDR3aa: CASSVEPGRSNEKLFF; CDR3nt: TGTGCCAGCAGCGTAGAGCCGGGACGGAGCAATGAAAAACTGTTTTTT
d_gene: NA; abundance: NA; v_gene: TRBV6-1; j_gene: TRBJ2-5; CDR3aa: CASSGYTGIFQETQYF; CDR3nt: TGTGCCAGCAGTGGTTATACAGGGATATTCCAAGAGACCCAGTACTTC
d_gene: TRBD2; abundance: NA; v_gene: TRBV6-6; j_gene: TRBJ2-7; CDR3aa: CASSSPGLANYEQYF; CDR3nt: TGTGCCAGCAGCTCACCGGGACTAGCTAACTACGAGCAGTACTTC
d_gene: NA; abundance: few; v_gene: TRBV9; j_gene: TRBJ1-1; CDR3aa: CASSVASYGAEAFF; CDR3nt: TGTGCCAGCAGCGTAGCTTCCTACGGGGCTGAAGCTTTCTTT
d_gene: TRBD2; abundance: NA; v_gene: TRBV10-3; j_gene: TRBJ2-5; CDR3aa: CATGLAGGPSRETQYF; CDR3nt: TGTGCCACCGGACTAGCGGGGGGGCCGTCTCGGGAGACCCAGTACTTC
d_gene: NA; abundance: NA; v_gene: TRBV7-2; j_gene: TRBJ2-3; CDR3aa: CASSLGSSADTQYF; CDR3nt: TGTGCCAGCAGCTTAGGGTCGAGCGCAGATACGCAGTATTTT
d_gene: NA; abundance: NA; v_gene: TRBV7-6; j_gene: TRBJ2-7; CDR3aa: CASSPLRQANYEQYF; CDR3nt: TGTGCCAGCAGCCCACTCAGGCAGGCGAACTACGAGCAGTACTTC
d_gene: NA; abundance: NA; v_gene: TRBV27; j_gene: TRBJ1-5; CDR3aa: CASSLSGKLGNQPQHF; CDR3nt: TGTGCCAGCAGTTTATCAGGGAAACTGGGCAATCAGCCCCAGCATTTT
d_gene: NA; abundance: NA; v_gene: TRBV19; j_gene: TRBJ1-1; CDR3aa: CASSSSGARRTEAFF; CDR3nt: TGTGCCAGTAGTAGTTCCGGGGCCCGAAGAACTGAAGCTTTCTTT
d_gene: NA; abundance: NA; v_gene: TRBV30; j_gene: TRBJ2-1; CDR3aa: CAWSDIRPEQFF; CDR3nt: TGTGCCTGGAGTGACATCCGTCCTGAGCAGTTCTTC
d_gene: TRBD1; abundance: once; v_gene: TRBV5-6; j_gene: TRBJ2-7; CDR3aa: CASSPGTGAPYEQYF; CDR3nt: TGTGCCAGCAGCCCGGGGACAGGGGCACCCTACGAGCAGTACTTC